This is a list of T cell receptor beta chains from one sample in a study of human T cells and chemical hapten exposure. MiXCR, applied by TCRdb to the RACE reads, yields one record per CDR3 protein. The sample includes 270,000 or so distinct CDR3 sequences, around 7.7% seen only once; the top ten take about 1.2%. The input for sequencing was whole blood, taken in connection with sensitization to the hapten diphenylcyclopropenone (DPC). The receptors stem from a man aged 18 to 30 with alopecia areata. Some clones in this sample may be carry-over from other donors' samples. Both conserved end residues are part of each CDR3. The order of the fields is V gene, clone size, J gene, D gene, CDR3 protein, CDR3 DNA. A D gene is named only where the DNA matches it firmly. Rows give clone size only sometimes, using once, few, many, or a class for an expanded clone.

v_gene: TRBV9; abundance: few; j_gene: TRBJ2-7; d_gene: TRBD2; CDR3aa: CASSVTETSFHEQYF; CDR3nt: TGTGCCAGCAGCGTAACCGAGACTAGCTTTCACGAGCAGTACTTC
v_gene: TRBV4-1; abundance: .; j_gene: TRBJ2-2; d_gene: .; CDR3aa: CASSQVIGQGELFF; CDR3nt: TGCGCCAGCAGCCAAGTGATAGGGCAGGGGGAGCTGTTTTTT
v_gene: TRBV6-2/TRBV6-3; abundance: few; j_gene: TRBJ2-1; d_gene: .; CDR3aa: CASSSTGPGGPYYNEQFF; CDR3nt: TGTGCCAGCAGTTCCACTGGACCGGGGGGCCCCTACTACAATGAGCAGTTCTTC
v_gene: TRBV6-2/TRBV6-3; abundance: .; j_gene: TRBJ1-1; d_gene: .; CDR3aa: CASSSGSNEDTEAFF; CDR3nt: TGTGCCAGCAGTTCGGGATCTAATGAGGACACTGAAGCTTTCTTT
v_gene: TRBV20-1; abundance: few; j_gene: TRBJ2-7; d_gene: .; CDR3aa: CSARERTYYEQYF; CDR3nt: TGCAGTGCTAGAGAACGGACATACTACGAGCAGTACTTC
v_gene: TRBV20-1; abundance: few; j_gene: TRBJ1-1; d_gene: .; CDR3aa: CSASDRTVSTEAFF; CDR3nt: TGCAGTGCTAGTGACCGGACAGTGAGCACTGAAGCTTTCTTT
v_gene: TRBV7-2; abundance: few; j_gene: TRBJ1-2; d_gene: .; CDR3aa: CASRQAGGYYGYTF; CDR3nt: TGTGCCAGCAGACAGGCAGGAGGGTACTATGGCTACACCTTC
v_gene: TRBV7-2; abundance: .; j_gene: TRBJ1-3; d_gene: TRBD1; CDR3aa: CATGTAHTIYF; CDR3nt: TGTGCCACCGGGACAGCTCACACCATATATTTT
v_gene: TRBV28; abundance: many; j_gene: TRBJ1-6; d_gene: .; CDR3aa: CASSLVTFNSPLHF; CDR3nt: TGTGCCAGCAGTTTAGTGACCTTTAATTCACCCCTCCACTTT
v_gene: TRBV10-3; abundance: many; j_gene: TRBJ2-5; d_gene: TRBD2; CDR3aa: CATGAGGREETQYF; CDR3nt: TGTGCCACAGGTGCGGGGGGTCGGGAAGAGACCCAGTACTTC
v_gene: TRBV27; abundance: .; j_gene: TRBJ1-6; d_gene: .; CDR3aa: CASSLYRNSPLHF; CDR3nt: TGTGCCAGCAGTTTATATCGGAATTCACCCCTCCACTTT
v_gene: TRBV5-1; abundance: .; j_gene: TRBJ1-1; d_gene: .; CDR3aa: CASKKGGLDTEAFF; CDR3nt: TGCGCCAGCAAAAAGGGGGGTCTGGACACTGAAGCTTTCTTT
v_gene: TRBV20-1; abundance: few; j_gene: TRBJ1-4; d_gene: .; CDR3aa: CSARVPLEKLFF; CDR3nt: TGCAGTGCTAGAGTTCCGCTTGAAAAACTGTTTTTT
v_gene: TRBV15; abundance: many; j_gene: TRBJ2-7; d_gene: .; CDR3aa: CATSRDHQSSYEQYF; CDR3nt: TGTGCCACCAGCAGAGATCATCAGAGCTCCTACGAGCAGTACTTC
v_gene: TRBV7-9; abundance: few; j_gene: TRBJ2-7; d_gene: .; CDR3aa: CASSPEDSSQYF; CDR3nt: TGTGCCAGCAGCCCGGAGGACAGCTCCCAGTACTTC
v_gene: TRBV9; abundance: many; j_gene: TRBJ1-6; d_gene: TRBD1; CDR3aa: CASSTDRGRSPLHF; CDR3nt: TGTGCCAGCAGCACGGACAGGGGGCGGTCACCCCTCCACTTT
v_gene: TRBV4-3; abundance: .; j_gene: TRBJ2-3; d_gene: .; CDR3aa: CASSQDRLSTDTQYF; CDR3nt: TGCGCCAGCAGCCAAGACCGCCTCAGCACAGATACGCAGTATTTT
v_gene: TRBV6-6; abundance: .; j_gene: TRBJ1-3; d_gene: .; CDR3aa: CASGGQGHSGNTIYF; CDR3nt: TGTGCCAGTGGAGGCCAGGGCCACTCTGGAAACACCATATATTTT
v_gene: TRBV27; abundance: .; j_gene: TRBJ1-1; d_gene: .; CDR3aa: CASMEEYTEAFF; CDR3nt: TGTGCCAGCATGGAGGAATACACTGAAGCTTTCTTT
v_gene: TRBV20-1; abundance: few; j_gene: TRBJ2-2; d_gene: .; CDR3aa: CSAIGERELFF; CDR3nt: TGCAGTGCTATTGGGGAGAGGGAGCTGTTTTTT
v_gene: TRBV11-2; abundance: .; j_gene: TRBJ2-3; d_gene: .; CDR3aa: CASSPISNTDTQYF; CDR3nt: TGTGCCAGCAGCCCGATCTCCAACACAGATACGCAGTATTTT
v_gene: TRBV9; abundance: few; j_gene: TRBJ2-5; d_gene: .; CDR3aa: CASSARGRPNLGEYQETQYF; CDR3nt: TGTGCCAGCAGCGCCCGGGGGCGGCCGAATCTGGGGGAGTACCAAGAGACCCAGTACTTC
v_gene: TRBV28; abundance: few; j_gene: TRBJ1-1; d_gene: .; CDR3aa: CASWRGPYTEAFF; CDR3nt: TGTGCCAGCTGGCGAGGGCCTTACACTGAAGCTTTCTTT
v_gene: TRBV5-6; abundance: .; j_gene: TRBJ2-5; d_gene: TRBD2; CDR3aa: CASSLVASGGLETQYF; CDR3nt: TGTGCCAGCAGCTTGGTCGCTAGCGGGGGCTTAGAGACCCAGTACTTC
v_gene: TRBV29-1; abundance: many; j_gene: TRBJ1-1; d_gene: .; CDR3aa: CSVKRVSVGTEAFF; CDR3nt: TGCAGCGTTAAACGGGTCTCGGTCGGCACTGAAGCTTTCTTT
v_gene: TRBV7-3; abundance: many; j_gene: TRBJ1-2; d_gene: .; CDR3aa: CASSLDGRNYGYTF; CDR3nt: TGTGCCAGCAGCCTGGACGGACGGAATTATGGCTACACCTTC
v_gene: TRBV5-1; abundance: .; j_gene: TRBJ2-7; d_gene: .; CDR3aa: CASSLKLKLHSYEQYF; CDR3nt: TGCGCCAGCAGCTTGAAACTAAAACTGCACTCCTACGAGCAGTACTTC
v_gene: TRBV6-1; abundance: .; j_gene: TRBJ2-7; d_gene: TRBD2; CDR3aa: CASSVLAGPEGYEQYF; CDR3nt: TGTGCCAGCTCTGTACTAGCGGGGCCCGAAGGTTACGAGCAGTACTTC
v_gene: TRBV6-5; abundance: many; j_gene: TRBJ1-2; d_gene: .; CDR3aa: CASSYSVVWNGYTF; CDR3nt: TGTGCCAGCAGTTACTCAGTGGTTTGGAATGGCTACACCTTC
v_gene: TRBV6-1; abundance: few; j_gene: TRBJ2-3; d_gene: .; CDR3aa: CASSGAKDTQYF; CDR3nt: TGTGCCAGCAGTGGGGCCAAGGATACGCAGTATTTT
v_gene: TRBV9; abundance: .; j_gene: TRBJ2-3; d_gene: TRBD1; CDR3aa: CASSARQGSGPDTQYF; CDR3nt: TGTGCCAGCAGCGCGAGACAGGGGAGTGGCCCAGATACGCAGTATTTT
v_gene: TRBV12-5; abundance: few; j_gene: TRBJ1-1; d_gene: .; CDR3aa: CASGLETGYAFF; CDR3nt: TGTGCTAGTGGTCTGGAAACAGGGTACGCTTTCTTT
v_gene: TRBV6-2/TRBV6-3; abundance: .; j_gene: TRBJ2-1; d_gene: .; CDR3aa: CASFNTYNEQFF; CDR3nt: TGTGCCAGCTTTAATACCTACAATGAGCAGTTCTTC
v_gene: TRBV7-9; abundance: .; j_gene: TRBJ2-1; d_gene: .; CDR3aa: CASTPLVGEQFF; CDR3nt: TGTGCCAGCACCCCGCTGGTAGGTGAGCAGTTCTTC
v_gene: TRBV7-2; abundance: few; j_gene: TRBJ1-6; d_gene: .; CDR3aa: CASSSYSYNSPLHF; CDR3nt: TGTGCCAGCAGCTCCTACTCCTATAATTCACCCCTCCACTTT
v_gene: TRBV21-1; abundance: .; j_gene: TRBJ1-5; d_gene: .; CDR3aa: CASSKGEGIHSNQPQHF; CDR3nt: TGTGCCAGCAGCAAGGGTGAGGGGATACATAGCAATCAGCCCCAGCATTTT
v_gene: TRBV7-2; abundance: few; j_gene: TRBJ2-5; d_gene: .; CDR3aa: CASSLAARSETQYF; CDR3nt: TGTGCCAGCAGCTTAGCGGCCAGGTCGGAGACCCAGTACTTC
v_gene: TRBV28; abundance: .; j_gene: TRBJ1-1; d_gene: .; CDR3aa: CASRLPPGNTEAFF; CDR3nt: TGTGCCAGCCGCCTCCCCCCAGGCAACACTGAAGCTTTCTTT
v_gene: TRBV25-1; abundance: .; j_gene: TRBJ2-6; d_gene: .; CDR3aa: CASRFSGANVLTF; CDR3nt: TGTGCCAGCCGGTTCTCTGGGGCCAACGTCCTGACTTTC
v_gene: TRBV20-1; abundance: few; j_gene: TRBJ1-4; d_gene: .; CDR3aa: CSANSYRVPNEKLFF; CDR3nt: TGCAGTGCAAACTCTTACAGGGTCCCTAATGAAAAACTGTTTTTT
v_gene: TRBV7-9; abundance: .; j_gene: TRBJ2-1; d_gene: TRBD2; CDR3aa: CASSLAEGTSRSEFF; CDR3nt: TGTGCCAGCAGCTTAGCGGAGGGGACTAGCAGATCGGAGTTCTTC
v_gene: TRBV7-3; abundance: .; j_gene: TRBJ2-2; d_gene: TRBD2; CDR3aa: CASSSAGENTGELFF; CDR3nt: TGTGCCAGCAGCTCCGCGGGGGAAAACACCGGGGAGCTGTTTTTT
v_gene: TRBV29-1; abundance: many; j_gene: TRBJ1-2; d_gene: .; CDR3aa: CSVVPVPEYGYTF; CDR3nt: TGCAGCGTTGTTCCGGTTCCCGAGTATGGCTACACCTTC
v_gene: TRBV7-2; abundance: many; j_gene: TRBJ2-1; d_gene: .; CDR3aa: CASSLAPNNEQFF; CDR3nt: TGTGCCAGCAGCTTAGCACCAAACAATGAGCAGTTCTTC
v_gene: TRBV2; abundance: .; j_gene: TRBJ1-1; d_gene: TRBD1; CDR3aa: CASSGAGTALTEAFF; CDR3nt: TGTGCCAGCAGTGGGGCCGGGACAGCTCTAACTGAAGCTTTCTTT
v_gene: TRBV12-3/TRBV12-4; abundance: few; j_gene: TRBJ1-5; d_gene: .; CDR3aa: CASSSRWGGDQPQHF; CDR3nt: TGTGCCAGCAGTTCCCGCTGGGGAGGTGATCAGCCCCAGCATTTT
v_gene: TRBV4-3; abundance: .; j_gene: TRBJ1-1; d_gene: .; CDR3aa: CASSQDNQFEAFF; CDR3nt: TGCGCCAGCAGCCAAGATAACCAATTTGAAGCTTTCTTT
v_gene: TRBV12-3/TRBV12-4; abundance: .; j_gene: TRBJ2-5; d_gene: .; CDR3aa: CASSLWTREETQYF; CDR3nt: TGTGCCAGCAGCCTCTGGACACGGGAAGAGACCCAGTACTTC
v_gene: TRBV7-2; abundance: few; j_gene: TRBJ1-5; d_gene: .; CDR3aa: CASSLISPQPQHF; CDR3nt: TGTGCCAGCAGCTTAATCAGTCCTCAGCCCCAGCATTTT
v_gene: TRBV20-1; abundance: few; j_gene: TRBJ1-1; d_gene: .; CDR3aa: CSARGGSTEAFF; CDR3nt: TGCAGTGCTAGGGGGGGGAGCACTGAAGCTTTCTTT
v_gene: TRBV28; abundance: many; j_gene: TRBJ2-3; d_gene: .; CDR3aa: CAIAPPGTDTQYF; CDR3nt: TGTGCCATCGCCCCCCCCGGCACAGATACGCAGTATTTT